A selection of T cell receptor beta chains follows, all from one sample in a study of CD4+ T cells in melanoma. The protocol was immunoSEQ multiplex PCR, while the TCRdb copy is restricted to in-frame clones and leaves out a portion. The data contain some 20,000 clones, 83% of them singletons. Sequencing was carried out using cells from a culture (not recorded whether cultured in vitro). These receptors were collected from a human donor with melanoma. The CDR3 runs from the conserved cysteine through the conserved F or W. Fields, in order: V gene, CDR3 protein.

>TRBV2
CASARLAGSTDTQYF
>TRBV28
CASSSGITGLYGYTF
>TRBV5-1
CASSSDGGTDTQYF
>TRBV5-8
CASSLRDGTASEKLFF
>TRBV5-1
CASSSGLVLETQYF
>TRBV5-1
CASSRNAPGQGAPGYTF
>TRBV2
CASSYNTGYAQPQHF
>TRBV7-2
CASSLVVDRGPEQYF
>TRBV5-1
CASSSRGQGSTGELFF
>TRBV18
CASSELAGGQADTQYF
>TRBV6-6
CASSYLGTDTQYF
>TRBV7-9
CASSLESPLAPQHF
>TRBV29-1
CSVGPGGNTIYF
>TRBV10-1
CASSTSGGDSSTDTQYF
>TRBV30
CAWKTSGGSYNEQFF
>TRBV6-5
CASSRVANYGYTF
>TRBV19
CASSKGTFSGNTIYF
>TRBV18
CASSRGGPTEKLFF
>TRBV7-8
CASSPRGQHNYGYTF
>TRBV10-3
CAISAGGNSYNEQFF
>TRBV6-5
CASKRQLNTGELFF
>TRBV5-5
CASSLLVGSFLITYNEQFF
>TRBV6-1
CISGDLSYEQYF
>TRBV19
CASSKLAVADTQYF
>TRBV18
CASSPPLTGTDTQYF
>TRBV6-6
CASSPTGQRGYGYTF
>TRBV19
CASSDTGATNEKLFF
>TRBV5-1
CASSWATDSDEQFF